This T cell receptor beta chain was sequenced during a study of monozygotic twins with inflammatory bowel disease. Every TCR library consumed about 3,500 ng of total RNA. From its re-call of the 5' RACE reads, TCRdb lists each CDR3 protein once, without DNA. Its table lists 200,000 to 250,000 distinct CDR3 sequences. The CDR3 totals 15 residues. Per the germline V gene, CDR1 is LNHNV and CDR2 is YYDKDF (reference sequence). The sequencing input was blood. This chain connects TRBV15 to TRBJ2-1. The TCR comes from a human donor with ulcerative colitis or Crohn's disease, or a healthy co-twin of an affected twin (not recorded which). The CDR3 reads CATSAQSLSGNEQFF.